These 15 T cell receptor beta chains were all obtained from the same sample, sequenced in a study of blood T cells in healthy people across ages. Next came a second PCR, run for roughly 6 to 11 cycles, which used a sample-barcoded 5' primer along with a J-beta primer mix. One entry per CDR3 protein, called by TCRdb with MiXCR from the 5' RACE reads. The data contain about 810,000 distinct CDR3 sequences, around 36% of them seen just once; the ten biggest clones take up 10% to 15%. What was sequenced was blood. These receptors were collected from a man aged 18 to 29 in good health.

The chain has TRBV27 and TRBJ1-2; D may be TRBD1 (5 bases). Germline lookup yields CDR1 MNHEY and CDR2 SMNVEV (reference sequence). The CDR3 sequence is 14 residues long. Trimming shortened V by 7 bases and J by 2 bases, and 14 bases separated the two germline ends. The CDR3 DNA reads as TGTGCCAGCAAAACAGGTGCACTGAACTATGGCTACACCTTC. Its protein is CASKTGALNYGYTF.

This clonotype was found many times. Mismatch with germline at one junction end may stem from a read error. The rearrangement uses TRBV4-3 and TRBJ1-1; TRBD1 matches at 7 bases. CDR3 size: 14 residues. CDR1 LGHNA and CDR2 YSLEER come from the germline V gene. The CDR3 reads CASSQGQMNTEAFF. The CDR3 nucleotides are TGTGCCAGCAGCCAGGGACAGATGAACACTGAAGCTTTCTTT.

This clonotype has more than one count but fewer than ten. The gene calls are TRBV28 and TRBJ1-6; TRBD1 might be the D (5 bases). Germline assignment: CDR1 MDHEN and CDR2 SYDVKM. With 2 bases removed from V and 10 bases from J, the gap between germline ends came to 12 bases. The CDR3 length is 14 residues. The CDR3: CASSLAVNRSPLHF. The CDR3 region has the DNA TGTGCCAGCAGTTTAGCGGTTAACAGGTCACCCCTCCACTTT.

The chain has TRBV7-8 and TRBJ2-1; no reliable D call. This CDR3 has 14 amino acids. Deletions cut 3 bases from V and 9 bases from J, with 15 bases between. Germline CDR1 reads SGHVS; CDR2 reads FQNEAQ. CDR3 loop: CASSFPDPFSEQFF. The CDR3 nucleotides read TGTGCCAGCAGCTTTCCGGACCCGTTTAGTGAGCAGTTCTTC.

Only a few counts were recorded for this clonotype. V usage is TRBV14 and J usage is TRBJ2-1; D unclear. Trimming stripped 1 base from V and 6 bases from J, with 16 bases between. The germline gives CDR1 SGHDN, CDR2 FVKESK. CDR3 length equals 16 residues. CDR3 in amino acids: CASSQVTGNWANEQFF. In DNA form, the CDR3 reads TGTGCCAGCAGCCAAGTAACGGGTAACTGGGCCAATGAGCAGTTCTTC.

On this clonotype itself: The junction does not match germline at one end; this may be a read error. The chain is built from TRBV12-3 or TRBV12-4 and TRBJ2-6; a possible D gene is TRBD2 (6 bases). The length of the CDR3 is 15 residues. CDR3 protein: CASCSPGTGANVLTF. CDR3 DNA sequence: TGTGCCAGCTGTTCCCCAGGGACTGGGGCCAACGTCTTGACTTTC.

This clonotype showed up many times. The V call is TRBV13, the J call TRBJ2-6; D not resolved. Germline CDR1 is PRHDT and CDR2 is FYEKMQ (reference sequence). V dropped 0 bases and J dropped 0 bases, with 3 bases sitting between them. The CDR3 totals 15 residues. Written as DNA, the CDR3 is TGTGCCAGCAGCTTAGGTCGCTCTGGGGCCAACGTCCTGACTTTC. Its protein product is CASSLGRSGANVLTF.

The chain employs TRBV4-3 and TRBJ1-5; 8 nucleotides line up with TRBD1. Germline-derived CDR1 and CDR2 are LGHNA and YSLEER. This CDR3 is built from 16 residues. The V gene end was trimmed by 0 bases and the J gene end by 2 bases; junction bases not matched to a gene: 3. This chain's CDR3 is CASSQDRGPGNQPQHF. The CDR3 DNA follows: TGCGCCAGCAGCCAAGACAGGGGGCCGGGCAATCAGCCCCAGCATTTT.

The V gene is TRBV10-3, the J gene TRBJ2-2; D is unclear. The CDR3 has 16 residues. The germline V gene encodes CDR1 ENHRY and CDR2 SYGVKD. V shed 5 bases and J shed 0 bases, with 13 bases lying between them. DNA for the CDR3: TGTGCCATCAGTCCCAGAGAGGTAGCGAACACCGGGGAGCTGTTTTTT. Translated: CAISPREVANTGELFF.

This clonotype was observed many times. The rearrangement uses TRBV14 and TRBJ2-5; unclear D gene. CDR3 size: 13 residues. The ends were cut back, 1 base at V and 0 bases at J, with 3 bases in the middle. Germline CDR1 SGHDN, CDR2 FVKESK. This CDR3 reads CASSQGHQETQYF. The CDR3 nucleotides read TGTGCCAGCAGCCAAGGACACCAAGAGACCCAGTACTTC.

V and J are TRBV20-1 and TRBJ2-1, with TRBD2 matching over 11 bases. Judging by the DNA end, TRBJ2-7 fits better; the J call may be wrong. The CDR3 totals 15 residues. Germline assignment: CDR1 DFQATT and CDR2 SNEGSKA (reference sequence). The CDR3 bases are TGCAGTGCTAGGGATCTAGCGGGGGGAATAAATGAGCAGTACTTC. Protein: CSARDLAGGINEQYF.

The rearrangement uses TRBV9 and TRBJ1-4, with 9 bases fitting TRBD1. Unmatched junction bases numbered 3, after V lost 2 bases and J lost 1 base. The CDR3 sequence is 16 residues long. The germline V gene has CDR1 SGDLS and CDR2 YYNGEE. The CDR3 DNA reads TGTGCCAGCAGCGTGGGGACAGGGCGAACTAATGAAAAACTGTTTTTT. Translating it yields CASSVGTGRTNEKLFF.

A word on this clonotype: Relative to the germline gene, one junction end is altered; a read error may explain this. The V and J genes are TRBV6-2 or TRBV6-3 and TRBJ2-7; D call uncertain. CDR1 and CDR2 (germline): MNHEY, SVGEGT. The CDR3 loop spans 16 amino acids. The CDR3 reads CACSSAHGPGSSEQYF. The CDR3 DNA follows: TGTGCCTGCAGCTCAGCCCACGGACCTGGGTCGAGCGAGCAGTACTTC.

The V gene is TRBV7-6, the J gene TRBJ2-5; D is uncertain. Germline V CDR1 and CDR2: SGHVS, FNYEAQ. Deletions cut 4 bases from V and 2 bases from J, with 17 bases between. The CDR3 has 16 residues. DNA of the CDR3: TGTGCCAGCAGCTATCAGACACCGAGAATTCAAGAGACCCAGTACTTC. Protein product: CASSYQTPRIQETQYF.

This CDR3 reads CASSLDHSVPQFF. As DNA, the CDR3 is TGTGCCAGCAGCTTAGATCATAGCGTACCCCAGTTCTTC. This chain joins TRBV11-2 and TRBJ2-1, with D possibly TRBD2 on 5 matching bases. This CDR3 spans 13 amino acids. The V gene lost 0 bases and the J gene lost 13 bases, with 13 bases spanning the gap. Germline values: CDR1 SGHAT, CDR2 FQNNGV.